A single sample is the source of the 22 T cell receptor beta chains below, sequenced in a study of T cell responses to AZD1222 COVID-19 vaccine. Method: immunoSEQ multiplex PCR; TCRdb's copy keeps in-frame clones and lacks some. The sample has about 180,000 clones; 85% to 90% are singletons. This sample comprised peripheral blood, obtained 28 days after the second dose of the MenACWY control vaccine. These receptors came from an adult who received the MenACWY meningococcal vaccine as a control.

The V and J genes are TRBV11-3 and TRBJ2-1; 10 bases fit TRBD2. Germline-derived CDR1 and CDR2 are SGHNT and YENEEA. CDR3 size: 15 residues. The V and J ends lost 5 bases and 9 bases, in that order; junction bases with no gene match: 10. The CDR3 bases are TGTGCCAGCAGCGGTGGGAGCGGGAGGGCCCCTGAGCAGTTCTTC. As protein: CASSGGSGRAPEQFF.

The chain links TRBV25-1 to TRBJ2-7; either TRBD1 or TRBD2 may fit D (5 bases each). CDR1 is MGHDK, CDR2 SYGVNS, per germline. The CDR3 has 13 residues. V was shortened by 4 bases and J by 4 bases, with 11 bases between the two germline ends. The CDR3: CASSGGWGYEQYF. The CDR3, as DNA: TGTGCCAGCAGTGGAGGTTGGGGGTACGAGCAGTACTTC.

V and J are TRBV6-2 or TRBV6-3 and TRBJ2-5, with 10 nucleotides matching TRBD2. Trimming took 5 bases from V and 5 from J; bases not matched to a gene: 11. CDR3 length: 16 residues. Germline V CDR1 and CDR2: MNHEY, SVGEGT. The CDR3 sequence is CASSPLRTSGGETQYF. The CDR3 DNA sequence: TGTGCCAGCAGTCCCCTTCGGACTAGCGGAGGGGAGACCCAGTACTTC.

J is TRBJ1-6 and V is TRBV5-4; no clear D gene. The V and J ends lost 4 bases and 7 bases respectively, with 9 bases between them. CDR3 length equals 13 residues. The germline V gene has CDR1 SGHNT and CDR2 YYREEE (reference sequence). This CDR3 is CASSPPGNSPLHF. CDR3 in DNA: TGTGCCAGCAGCCCCCCGGGAAATTCACCCCTCCACTTT.

This chain uses TRBV12-3 or TRBV12-4 with TRBJ2-2; the D is unclear. The CDR3 has 12 amino acids. With 4 bases removed from V and 6 bases from J, the gap between germline ends came to 6 bases. CDR3 DNA: TGTGCCAGCAGTTATCGCGCCGGGGAGCTGTTTTTT. Translating gives CASSYRAGELFF.

The chain is built from TRBV28 and TRBJ2-3; perhaps TRBD2 as D (5 bases). The germline CDR1 and CDR2 sequences are MDHEN and SYDVKM. The CDR3 has 13 amino acids. Trimming stripped 7 bases from V and 4 bases from J, with 12 bases between. CDR3 nucleotides: TGTGCCAGCACCGGGGTGGGGTCAGATACGCAGTATTTT. This gives the protein CASTGVGSDTQYF.

This clone came up once. This chain uses TRBV2 with TRBJ2-1; 10 positions match TRBD2. The CDR3 totals 13 residues. CDR1 is SNHLY, CDR2 FYNNEI, per germline. Germline trimming cut 8 bases from V and 4 bases from J; bases unmatched to any gene: 2. Here the CDR3 DNA reads TGTGCCAGCGGAGCGGGAGGGTACAATGAGCAGTTCTTC. This codes for CASGAGGYNEQFF.

The rearrangement joins TRBV27 to TRBJ2-7, with D perhaps assigned TRBD1 or TRBD2 (5 bases each). Germline CDR1 MNHEY, CDR2 SMNVEV (reference sequence). The CDR3 contains 13 residues. V lost 4 bases and J 2 bases, leaving 9 bases between the germline ends. As DNA, the CDR3 is TGTGCCAGCAGTTCGGGACGGACCTACGAGCAGTACTTC. Its protein product is CASSSGRTYEQYF.

The chain links TRBV19 to TRBJ2-1; no firm D call. CDR3 length equals 12 residues. The germline gives CDR1 LNHDA, CDR2 SQIVND (reference sequence). Trimming took off 5 bases at V and 8 bases at J, with 10 bases between the two ends. The DNA for the CDR3 is TGTGCCAGTAGTTCCCTGGGCGATGAGCAGTTCTTC. Its protein product is CASSSLGDEQFF. The complete variable domain, with remaining parts taken from reference TRBV19 and TRBJ2-1, reads DGGITQSPKYLFRKEGQNVTLSCEQNLNHDAMYWYRQDPGQGLRLIYYSQIVNDFQKGDIAEGYSVSREKKESFPLTVTSAQKNPTAFYLCASSSLGDEQFFGPGTRLTVL.

This chain uses TRBV28 with TRBJ2-7; D unclear. CDR3 length: 15 amino acids. V lost 4 bases and J lost 2, with 15 bases in between. Germline V CDR1 and CDR2: MDHEN, SYDVKM. The CDR3 DNA follows: TGTGCCAGCAGTTCCGGGCCAACTACTACCTACGAGCAGTACTTC. Translated: CASSSGPTTTYEQYF.

The genes are TRBV7-3 and TRBJ1-4; no clear D gene. V was shortened by 2 bases and J by 4 bases, with 8 bases between the two germline ends. Germline-derived CDR1 and CDR2 are SGHTA and FQGTGA. There are 14 residues in the CDR3. The CDR3 nucleotides read TGTGCCAGCAGCTTAGAAAGGGTTAATGAAAAACTGTTTTTT. Protein sequence: CASSLERVNEKLFF.

In its sample, this clone was seen a few times. The chain employs TRBV18 and TRBJ1-1; D is perhaps TRBD1 (5 bases). Deletions cut 2 bases from V and 1 base from J, with 11 bases between. The CDR3 runs 15 residues. CDR1 is KGHSH and CDR2 is LQKENI in the germline V gene. In DNA form, the CDR3 reads TGTGCCAGCTCACCATTGGGGCTGACGAACACTGAAGCTTTCTTT. It encodes CASSPLGLTNTEAFF.

The V call is TRBV4-3, the J call TRBJ1-5, with 10 bases that match TRBD1. Germline V gene data show CDR1 as LGHNA and CDR2 as YSLEER. This CDR3 region has 15 residues. V lost 3 bases, J lost 6 bases, and 5 bases stayed unmatched. The CDR3 DNA follows: TGCGCCAGCAGCCACGGACAGGGGGTAACTCAGCCCCAGCATTTT. Translating gives CASSHGQGVTQPQHF.

This clone appeared once. V is TRBV7-2 and J is TRBJ2-3; a possible D gene is TRBD1 (6 bases). Deletions cut 3 bases from V and 4 bases from J, with 14 bases between. CDR1 is SGHTA and CDR2 is FQGNSA in the germline V gene. There are 15 residues in the CDR3. The chain's CDR3 is CASSLRAQGADTQYF. Written as DNA, the CDR3 is TGTGCCAGCAGCTTGAGGGCACAGGGTGCAGATACGCAGTATTTT.

This chain uses TRBV6-2 or TRBV6-3 with TRBJ1-6; D not certain. This CDR3 spans 14 amino acids. The germline V gene encodes CDR1 MNHEY and CDR2 SVGEGT. With 5 bases removed from V and 4 bases from J, the gap between germline ends came to 9 bases. CDR3 DNA sequence: TGTGCCAGCAGTCAGACGGATTATAATTCACCCCTCCACTTT. Residues: CASSQTDYNSPLHF.

The chain has TRBV4-2 and TRBJ1-2; D might be TRBD1 (6 bases). Germline assignment: CDR1 LGHNA and CDR2 YNFKEQ. The CDR3 length is 16 residues. V dropped 0 bases and J dropped 4 bases, with 15 bases sitting between them. This CDR3 reads CASSQDPRGSGYGYTF. CDR3 nucleotides: TGTGCCAGCAGCCAAGACCCTAGGGGGTCTGGCTATGGCTACACCTTC.

The chain carries TRBV7-9 and TRBJ1-5; D is undetermined. V was clipped by 5 bases and J by 0 bases, with 11 bases between them. The CDR3 covers 15 residues. The germline V gene encodes CDR1 SEHNR and CDR2 FQNEAQ (reference sequence). The CDR3 region has the DNA TGTGCCAGCAGCCCGCGGACTGCTAGCAATCAGCCCCAGCATTTT. Protein product: CASSPRTASNQPQHF. Based on the CDR3 plus reference TRBV7-9 and TRBJ1-5, the full variable domain is DTGVSQNPRHKITKRGQNVTFRCDPISEHNRLYWYRQTLGQGPEFLTYFQNEAQLEKSRLLSDRFSAERPKGSFSTLEIQRTEQGDSAMYLCASSPRTASNQPQHFGDGTRLSIL.

V usage is TRBV2 and J usage is TRBJ2-2; D tentatively reads TRBD1 or TRBD2 (5 bases each). V was cut by 2 bases and J by 2 bases, with 12 bases left in between. CDR3 length: 16 residues. The germline V gene encodes CDR1 SNHLY and CDR2 FYNNEI. The DNA for the CDR3 is TGTGCCAGCAGTGAAATGGGGGACCGAAACACCGGGGAGCTGTTTTTT. Translation gives CASSEMGDRNTGELFF.

The chain links TRBV9 to TRBJ2-3; maybe TRBD2 (6 bases). This CDR3 contains 16 residues. Germline values: CDR1 SGDLS, CDR2 YYNGEE. V lost 0 bases, J lost 3 bases, and 14 bases lay in between. The CDR3 spells CASSVVGRGKTDTQYF. The CDR3 DNA sequence: TGTGCCAGCAGCGTAGTAGGTCGGGGGAAGACAGATACGCAGTATTTT.

The chain links TRBV7-9 to TRBJ2-7; D gene unclear. V dropped 1 base and J dropped 5 bases, with 12 bases sitting between them. Germline V CDR1 and CDR2: SEHNR, FQNEAQ (reference sequence). The CDR3 has 14 amino acids. The CDR3 here is CASSLGQAMDEQYF. DNA of the CDR3: TGTGCCAGCAGCTTAGGCCAGGCGATGGACGAGCAGTACTTC.

The chain has TRBV9 and TRBJ2-7; D unclear. Germline CDR1 reads SGDLS; CDR2 reads YYNGEE. This CDR3 has 13 amino acids. The V end was cut by 2 bases, the J end by 1 base, with 7 bases between. The CDR3 here is CASSVAGSYEQYF. The CDR3 nucleotides are TGTGCCAGCAGCGTCGCAGGTTCCTACGAGCAGTACTTC.

The chain carries TRBV11-1 and TRBJ2-1; D tentatively reads TRBD1 or TRBD2 (5 bases each). Per the germline V gene, CDR1 is SGHAT and CDR2 is FQDESV (reference sequence). Trimming left V 3 bases short and J 4 bases short, with 13 bases between. The CDR3 runs to 15 residues. CDR3 protein: CASSFGTLLYNEQFF. For the CDR3, the DNA is TGTGCCAGCAGCTTTGGGACGCTCCTATACAATGAGCAGTTCTTC.